Given below is one TCR beta chain in context. Its antigen is unidentified. Combining iRepertoire HTBI primers with Arm-PCR of CDR3 regions, the authors built TCR beta libraries. MiXCR was run by TCRdb on the multiplex PCR reads, yielding one entry per CDR3 protein. Of 250,000 to 300,000 distinct CDR3 sequences in the sample, around 21% were seen once. The germline gives CDR1 SGDLS, CDR2 YYNGEE. CDR3 size: 15 residues. The junction had 10 bases not matched to a gene; V was cut back by 7 bases and J by 2 bases. The data were taken from a study of regulatory T cells in long-lasting Graves disease. Regarding the study as a whole: Persistent disease was characterized by preferential usage of TRBV28, TRBJ1-2 and TRBJ2-5.

Time point specified: persistent/refractory GD, antithyroid drugs over 5 years with positive TRAb. The TCR library was prepared using RNA isolated from PBMCs. The starting material was peripheral blood mononuclear cells (PBMCs), obtained when the disease was refractory, from a patient treated with antithyroid drugs. The chain uses TRBV9 and TRBJ2-7; TRBD1 matches at 9 bases. This receptor was obtained from a female donor with Graves disease. Here the CDR3 DNA reads TGTGCCAGCTCACCACAGGGGGCGATTACCTACGAGCAGTACTTC. It translates to CASSPQGAITYEQYF.